This T cell receptor beta chain emerged from a study of blood T cell repertoires in COVID-19 (dated by TCRdb to 2018 to 2021). Study-level background: Samples covering the acute and convalescent phases of COVID-19 were provided by collaborators in the United States, Italy and Spain. The prospective study material was composed of cDNA or gDNA derived from T cells, B-cell-depleted T cells, or PBMCs. Deeply sampled blood TCRbeta repertoires from subjects exposed to, actively infected with, or recovered from COVID-19 were included in the dataset. A freely available public database, intended as a resource for researchers studying the immune response to SARS-CoV-2, is where the repertoires were released. The samples were drawn from two sources: the first 160 participants of the ongoing ImmuneRACE study, and 950 to 1,500 subjects contributed by 6 global collaborators. Nearly every sample came with metadata listing a de-identified subject ID, COVID-19 status, age in years and sex. Where available, HLA class I and class II types were taken from metadata supplied by the sample provider and were not determined by assay-based typing.

In Seattle, one collaborating source enrolled patients while the infection was active and tracked those patients longitudinally over the course of disease. Each collaborating institution followed its own protocols to collect whole blood in K2EDTA tubes. For TCRbeta analysis, collaborators shipped samples as frozen whole blood, isolated PBMCs, or DNA extracted from either of those sample types. Points the paper makes about the study in general: The quantity of clinical and demographic metadata differed by source and by participant and was supplied without curation.

Deletion took 4 bases off V and 2 bases off J, with a span of 18 bases between the germline ends. The cysteine opens and the phenylalanine closes a CDR3 of 17 amino acids. The kept DNA is CDR3 alone, 51 bases in frame from the first base. From a lookup of the germline V gene, CDR1 and CDR2 are MNHNS and SASEGT. TCRbeta CDR3 regions were amplified from genomic DNA by means of the immunoSEQ Assay, a bias-controlled multiplex PCR. In the authors' own workflow: The number of nucleated cells in each sample was estimated from the amplification of reference gene primers within the assay. Sequence reads were collapsed and filtered to measure the absolute abundance of every unique TCRbeta CDR3 rearrangement. For each sample, productive Simpson clonality was calculated as the square root of Simpson's diversity index over productive rearrangements. Not all clones reach the TCRdb copy of this immuneACCESS table, which keeps in-frame sequences only. Checked studies attribute under half of the gap to unresolved V genes and leave the rest unexplained. The DNA was the basis for D and trimming; V, J and clone size are from that table. This sample gives roughly 200,000 clones in total; around 79% of them show up just once. Of the sample, about 6.5% falls within the top ten clones.

Details on this clone: It lacks a known antigen. Per-base quality was not reported, and no clone a single base away is much larger than it.

The sequenced material came from peripheral blood. The chain is assembled from TRBV6-1 and TRBJ2-1, with TRBD1 as a weak D call on 6 bases. The origin of this receptor is a middle-aged woman with COVID-19, enrolled during active disease. The CDR3 region has the sequence CASSAQTGRGTYNEQFF. At the DNA level, the sequence is TGTGCCAGCAGTGCCCAAACAGGGAGAGGCACCTACAATGAGCAGTTCTTC.